This T cell receptor beta chain was captured in a study of cytomegalovirus exposure and HLA in healthy donors. Use of 60 Vbeta and 13 Jbeta primers characterized the PCR. TCRdb's table, derived via immunoSEQ multiplex PCR, lists solely in-frame clones and lacks some. Among almost 200,000 clones listed, around 76% were seen once. Looked up from germline, CDR1 is SNHLY and CDR2 is FYNNEI. The CDR3 totals 16 residues. Trimming took off 5 bases at V and 0 bases at J, with 14 bases between the two ends. The origin of this receptor is a man aged 25 to 40 in good health and CMV-seronegative. This chain links TRBV2 with TRBJ1-3; weak D call: TRBD1 (6 bases). The sample was PBMCs. The CDR3 DNA reads TGTGCCAGCAGTAGCTACCGGGACACCTCTGGAAACACCATATATTTT. Its protein is CASSSYRDTSGNTIYF.